What follows is one T cell receptor beta chain and its context. The target antigen is unknown. The treatment: oral pan-JAK inhibitor, 5-10 mg twice daily. This sample is drawn from a study of CD8+ T cells in alopecia areata. Background on the study: Treated patients were given oral tofacitinib, which was dosed at 5 to 10 mg twice daily. Study-wide points: Tofacitinib significantly decreased scalp clonality and expanded CD8+ clones among top 100. Patients shared TCRs less clearly than mice did, possibly for HLA-related reasons.

This CDR3 has 15 residues. V was clipped by 1 base and J by 4 bases, with 12 bases between them. Germline CDR1 SGHAT, CDR2 FQNNGV. As the sequencing template, cDNA was produced by extracting RNA and reverse transcribing it. Method: immunoSEQ multiplex PCR; TCRdb's copy keeps in-frame clones and lacks some. The table lists 35,000 to 45,000 clones, roughly 92% of them singletons. This chain joins TRBV11-2 and TRBJ2-3, with a possible D match to TRBD2 (6 bases). The clonotype was recovered from a human donor with alopecia areata. The material was CD8+ T cells sorted from blood, obtained at week 24, from a patient treated with tofacitinib. DNA for the CDR3: TGTGCCAGCAGCTTAGCGGGGGTGGGCCCAGATACGCAGTATTTT. Protein sequence: CASSLAGVGPDTQYF.